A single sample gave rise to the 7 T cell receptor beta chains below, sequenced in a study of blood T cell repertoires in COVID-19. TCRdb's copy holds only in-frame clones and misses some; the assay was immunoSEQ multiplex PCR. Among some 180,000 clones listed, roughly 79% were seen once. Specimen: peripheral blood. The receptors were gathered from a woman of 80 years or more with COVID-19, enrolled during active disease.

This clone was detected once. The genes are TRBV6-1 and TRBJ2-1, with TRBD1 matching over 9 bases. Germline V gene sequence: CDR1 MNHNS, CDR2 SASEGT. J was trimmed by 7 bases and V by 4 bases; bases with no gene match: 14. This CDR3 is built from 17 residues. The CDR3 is CASSAEYRGLIVNEQFF. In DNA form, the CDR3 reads TGTGCCAGCAGTGCCGAATACAGGGGGCTGATCGTTAATGAGCAGTTCTTC.

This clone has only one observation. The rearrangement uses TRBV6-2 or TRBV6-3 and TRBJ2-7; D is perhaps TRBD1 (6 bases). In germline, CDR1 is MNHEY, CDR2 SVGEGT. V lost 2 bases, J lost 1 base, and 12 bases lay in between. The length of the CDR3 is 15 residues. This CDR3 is CASSYRDTGSYEQYF. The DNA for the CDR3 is TGTGCCAGCAGTTACCGGGACACCGGTTCCTACGAGCAGTACTTC.

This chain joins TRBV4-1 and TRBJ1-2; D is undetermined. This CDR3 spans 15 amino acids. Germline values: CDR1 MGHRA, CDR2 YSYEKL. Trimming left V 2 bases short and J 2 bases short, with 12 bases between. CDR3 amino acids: CASSQPRTGNYGYTF. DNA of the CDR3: TGCGCCAGCAGCCAACCACGGACGGGAAACTATGGCTACACCTTC.

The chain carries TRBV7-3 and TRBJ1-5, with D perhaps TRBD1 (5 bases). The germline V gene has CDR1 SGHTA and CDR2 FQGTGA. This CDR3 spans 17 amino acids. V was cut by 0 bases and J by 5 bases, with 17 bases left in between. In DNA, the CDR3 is TGTGCCAGCAGCTTAACGTTAAATCGGGGGACTCATCAGCCCCAGCATTTT. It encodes CASSLTLNRGTHQPQHF.

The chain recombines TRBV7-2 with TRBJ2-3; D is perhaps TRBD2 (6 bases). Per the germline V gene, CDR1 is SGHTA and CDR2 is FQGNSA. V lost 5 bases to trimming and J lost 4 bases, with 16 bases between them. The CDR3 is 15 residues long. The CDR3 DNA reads TGTGCCAGCAGCCCCTGGACTAATAGGGCAGATACGCAGTATTTT. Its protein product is CASSPWTNRADTQYF.

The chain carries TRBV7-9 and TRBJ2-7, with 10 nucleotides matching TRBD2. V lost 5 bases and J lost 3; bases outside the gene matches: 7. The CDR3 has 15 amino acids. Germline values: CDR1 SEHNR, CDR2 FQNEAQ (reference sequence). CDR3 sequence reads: CASSVGLAVDYEQYF. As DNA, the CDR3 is TGTGCCAGCAGCGTTGGACTAGCGGTCGACTACGAGCAGTACTTC.

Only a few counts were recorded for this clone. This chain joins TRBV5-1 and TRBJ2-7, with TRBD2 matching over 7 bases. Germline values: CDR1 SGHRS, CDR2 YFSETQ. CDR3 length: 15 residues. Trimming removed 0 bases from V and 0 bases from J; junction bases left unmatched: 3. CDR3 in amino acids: CASSLVGTTSYEQYF. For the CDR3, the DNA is TGCGCCAGCAGCTTGGTTGGGACTACCTCCTACGAGCAGTACTTC.